This T cell receptor (beta chain) derives from a study of T-cell reconstitution after alpha-beta-depleted transplantation in children. Study-wide results and caveats: The origin of alpha-beta T cells about two months after transplant was reportedly several hundred expanded graft clones. One year post-transplant, T-cell counts and diversity were largely derived from T cells produced anew. Surviving recipient T cells and thymic progenitors accounted for the high day-60 TCRbeta diversity observed in some patients.

Germline loops: CDR1 SGHTS, CDR2 YDEGEE. This CDR3 region has 15 residues. Deletions cut 4 bases from V and 0 bases from J, with 11 bases between. Note on this clonotype: Antigen: not known.

Unique molecular identifiers were used in preparing the TCRbeta library. TCRdb independently ran MiXCR on the PCR reads; one entry per CDR3 protein. This sample has around 420,000 distinct CDR3 sequences; about 17% occur once, and the top ten carry roughly 29%. The sequence was collected from a boy younger than two who had a stem cell transplant for Wiskott-Aldrich syndrome, so the T cells may come from the graft donor. The V call is TRBV5-8, the J call TRBJ2-1, with D perhaps TRBD2 (6 bases). The source was PBMCs, mostly from graft donor cells, collected 360 days after TCRalphabeta/CD19-depleted stem cell transplant. The CDR3 DNA follows: TGTGCCAGCAGCCGCGGGGAAAGCTCCTACAATGAGCAGTTCTTC. Translation: CASSRGESSYNEQFF.